The 22 T cell receptor beta chains below were found in one sample sequenced in a study of vaccination and CD4 T cells after COVID-19. Once obtained from cultured CD4+ T cells, the DNA was sequenced using the Oncomine TCR Beta short-read assay. TCRdb processed the PCR reads anew with MiXCR; each CDR3 protein has one entry. The sample has around 26,000 distinct CDR3 sequences; 40% to 45% are singletons. No antigen has been assigned to these receptors. The treatment here: roughly nine-day PBMC culture with coronavirus spike peptide pools or control peptides (ViraFEST assay). Sequencing was done on a sample of CD4+ T cells from blood, cultured in vitro. The receptors were gathered from a human donor who had recovered from COVID-19.

Only a few counts were recorded for this clonotype. The chain links TRBV19 to TRBJ2-1, with a weak D call TRBD1 (6 bases). V was shortened by 5 bases and J by 5 bases, with 19 bases between the two germline ends. CDR3 length: 16 residues. The germline V gene has CDR1 LNHDA and CDR2 SQIVND (reference sequence). The CDR3 spells CASSALMGALDNEQFF. CDR3 nucleotide sequence: TGTGCCAGTAGTGCCCTTATGGGGGCTCTGGACAATGAGCAGTTCTTC.

A note on this clonotype: At one end, the junction sequence differs from germline, possibly due to a read error. The rearrangement links TRBV6-2 or TRBV6-3 to TRBJ2-5, with 8 bases aligning to TRBD2. From germline, CDR1 is MNHEY and CDR2 SVGEGT. The length of the CDR3 is 15 residues. The CDR3 protein is CASSYSGGAVETQYF. Here the CDR3 DNA reads TGTGCCAGCAGCTACTCGGGGGGGGCGGTGGAGACCCAGTACTTC.

V is TRBV25-1 and J is TRBJ2-5; D assignment may be TRBD1 or TRBD2 (7 bases each). V lost 5 bases and J lost 2, with 15 bases in between. The CDR3 loop spans 15 amino acids. Germline V gives CDR1 MGHDK, CDR2 SYGVNS. In DNA form, the CDR3 reads TGTGCCAGCAGTAAAAACAGGGGAGGGCAAGAGACCCAGTACTTC. Amino acid sequence: CASSKNRGGQETQYF.

This chain joins TRBV7-2 and TRBJ2-1; 14 bases agree with TRBD2. The CDR3 extends over 15 amino acids. With V trimmed by 4 bases and J by 8 bases, 4 bases remained unmatched. Germline V CDR1 and CDR2: SGHTA, FQGNSA. CDR3 residues: CASSWGLAGDYEQFF. Here the CDR3 DNA reads TGTGCCAGCAGCTGGGGACTAGCGGGAGACTATGAGCAGTTCTTC.

The chain uses TRBV15 and TRBJ1-1; D ambiguous. Deletions cut 1 base from V and 4 bases from J, with 19 bases between. CDR1 LNHNV and CDR2 YYDKDF come from the germline V gene (reference sequence). The CDR3 runs 17 residues. The DNA for the CDR3 is TGTGCCACCAGCAGAGTAAGGCTTTTTGAAGGATTCACTGAAGCTTTCTTT. Translating gives CATSRVRLFEGFTEAFF.

This clonotype turned up a few times. This sequence joins TRBV24-1 and TRBJ1-3; D remains ambiguous. V was pared by 3 bases and J by 0 bases, with 5 bases between. The V gene's germline CDR1 is KGHDR and CDR2 SFDVKD. CDR3 size: 14 residues. CDR3 loop: CATSDDNSGNTIYF. CDR3 in DNA: TGTGCCACCAGTGATGACAACTCTGGAAACACCATATATTTT.

The chain recombines TRBV7-9 with TRBJ1-5; maybe TRBD1 (5 bases). V was pared by 5 bases and J by 4 bases, with 21 bases between. The CDR3 runs to 17 residues. CDR1 is SEHNR and CDR2 is FQNEAQ in the germline V gene (reference sequence). The chain's CDR3 is CASSITQPGRGNQPQHF. In DNA, the CDR3 is TGTGCCAGCAGCATAACCCAACCGGGACGAGGGAATCAGCCCCAGCATTTT.

The chain couples TRBV6-1 to TRBJ1-6; 9 bases fit TRBD1. The germline CDR1 and CDR2 sequences are MNHNS and SASEGT. The CDR3 is made up of 16 amino acids. V dropped 3 bases and J dropped 7; count of bases not matched to a gene: 7. CDR3 sequence reads: CASSEAPGTGNSPLHF. The CDR3, as DNA: TGTGCCAGCAGTGAGGCCCCCGGGACAGGGAATTCACCCCTCCACTTT.

The chain combines TRBV20-1 with TRBJ2-1, with TRBD2 matching over 8 bases. Germline V gives CDR1 DFQATT, CDR2 SNEGSKA (reference sequence). The CDR3 extends over 17 amino acids. V dropped 6 bases and J dropped 7; count of bases not matched to a gene: 20. The CDR3 DNA reads TGCAGTGCATCGCGTAGCGGGACCTCCTTAAGAAGGAATGAGCAGTTCTTC. It encodes CSASRSGTSLRRNEQFF.

The chain carries TRBV7-3 and TRBJ2-1, with unresolved D. CDR1 is SGHTA, CDR2 FQGTGA, per germline. The CDR3 loop spans 16 amino acids. With 5 bases removed from V and 1 base from J, the gap between germline ends came to 15 bases. DNA of the CDR3: TGTGCCAGCAGCCTGGGCCCGGCGCTATCCTACAATGAGCAGTTCTTC. Translated, it gives CASSLGPALSYNEQFF.

The chain joins TRBV18 to TRBJ1-1, with TRBD1 identical over 9 bases. After removal of 3 bases from V and 0 bases from J, the junction contained 14 bases not matched to a gene. CDR3 size: 19 residues. Germline values: CDR1 KGHSH, CDR2 LQKENI. The CDR3 sequence is CASSPRRGQGRSMNTEAFF. The CDR3 region has the DNA TGTGCCAGCTCACCTCGTCGGGGACAGGGAAGATCCATGAACACTGAAGCTTTCTTT.

This clonotype occurred a few times. The rearrangement joins TRBV6-1 to TRBJ1-6, with a tentative D call TRBD1 (5 bases). Trimming shortened V by 6 bases and J by 1 base, and 16 bases separated the two germline ends. Germline CDR1 MNHNS, CDR2 SASEGT. CDR3 length: 17 residues. The CDR3 nucleotides read TGTGCCAGCAGGCTCACCGGGACGGGATCCTATAATTCACCCCTCCACTTT. Encoded protein: CASRLTGTGSYNSPLHF.

The chain employs TRBV11-3 and TRBJ1-2; no reliable D call. Trimming cost V 3 bases and J 6 bases, with 8 bases left between them. Germline lookup yields CDR1 SGHNT and CDR2 YENEEA. The CDR3 is 12 amino acids. The CDR3 loop reads CASSFGPDGYTF. In DNA, the CDR3 is TGTGCCAGCAGCTTTGGACCGGATGGCTACACCTTC.

This clonotype was recorded once. The CDR3 here is CATSPGTEEKLFF. The CDR3 DNA reads TGTGCCACCAGCCCCGGGACAGAGGAAAAACTGTTTTTT. The rearrangement links TRBV15 to TRBJ1-4; 7 bases map to TRBD1. This CDR3 has 13 residues. The V gene end was trimmed by 5 bases and the J gene end by 8 bases; junction bases not matched to a gene: 5. The germline CDR1 and CDR2 sequences are LNHNV and YYDKDF (reference sequence).

The V call is TRBV28, the J call TRBJ1-6; a possible D gene is TRBD1 (5 bases). V was trimmed by 7 bases and J by 0 bases, leaving 13 bases between them. The CDR3 contains 16 residues. CDR1 is MDHEN, CDR2 SYDVKM, per germline. In DNA, the CDR3 is TGTGCCAGCACCCTCATGGGGGTCTCCTATAATTCACCCCTCCACTTT. This sequence encodes CASTLMGVSYNSPLHF.

This chain connects TRBV6-4 to TRBJ2-3; D is possibly TRBD2 (5 bases). There are 13 residues in the CDR3. V gave up 2 bases and J gave up 6 bases, with 9 bases separating them. Germline V gives CDR1 MRHNA, CDR2 SNTAGT. CDR3 in DNA: TGTGCCAGCAGTGACCAAAGAGGGGATACGCAGTATTTT. Amino acids: CASSDQRGDTQYF.

The V and J genes are TRBV28 and TRBJ1-5; 8 nucleotides agree with TRBD1. This CDR3 is built from 14 residues. Germline values: CDR1 MDHEN, CDR2 SYDVKM. V trimming: 8 bases; J trimming: 4 bases; junction bases outside the gene matches: 7. The CDR3 reads CASGERQGNQPQHF. DNA for the CDR3: TGTGCCAGCGGGGAGAGACAGGGGAATCAGCCCCAGCATTTT.

V is TRBV20-1 and J is TRBJ2-7; 11 bases fit TRBD2. The CDR3 sequence is 14 residues long. Germline V lookup: CDR1 DFQATT, CDR2 SNEGSKA (reference sequence). Trimming cost V 5 bases and J 0 bases; bases outside gene matches: 3. The CDR3 is CSAAGTSGSYEQYF. The DNA of the CDR3 is TGCAGTGCTGCCGGGACTAGCGGCTCCTACGAGCAGTACTTC.

The genes are TRBV5-4 and TRBJ1-6; 12 bases fit TRBD1. The CDR3 has 15 residues. V lost 6 bases, J lost 9 bases, and 7 bases stayed unmatched. Germline V gives CDR1 SGHNT, CDR2 YYREEE (reference sequence). CDR3 in DNA: TGTGCCAGCACCGCAGGGGACAGGGGGCTTTCACCCCTCCACTTT. Its translation is CASTAGDRGLSPLHF.

The chain recombines TRBV2 with TRBJ2-1; the D gene is possibly TRBD2 (7 bases). Germline values: CDR1 SNHLY, CDR2 FYNNEI. The V end lost 1 base, the J end lost 0 bases, and 10 bases lay between the germline ends. The CDR3 runs to 16 residues. CDR3 region: CASSEEGGGSYNEQFF. The CDR3 region has the DNA TGTGCCAGCAGTGAAGAGGGGGGGGGCTCCTACAATGAGCAGTTCTTC.

The V and J genes are TRBV6-2 or TRBV6-3 and TRBJ2-1; 8 bases map to TRBD2. Germline V gives CDR1 MNHEY, CDR2 SVGEGT. CDR3 length equals 15 residues. With V trimmed by 6 bases and J by 6 bases, 10 bases remained unmatched. CDR3 protein: CASSPPGRGGNEQFF. In nucleotides, the CDR3 is TGTGCCAGCAGCCCCCCCGGACGGGGGGGCAATGAGCAGTTCTTC.

Only a few counts were recorded for this clonotype. The chain recombines TRBV6-1 with TRBJ1-2; D unclear. V was trimmed by 4 bases and J by 0 bases, leaving 6 bases between them. Germline CDR1 and CDR2: MNHNS and SASEGT. This CDR3 is 13 amino acids long. Here the CDR3 reads CASSGVSNYGYTF. CDR3 sequence (DNA): TGTGCCAGCAGTGGAGTTTCTAACTATGGCTACACCTTC.